The 6 T cell receptor beta chains listed next were all sequenced from one sample in a study of T cells in women clearing cervical HPV infection. This table comes from immunoSEQ multiplex PCR, and its TCRdb copy is limited to in-frame clones, with some not included. The repertoire table contains 30,000 to 35,000 clones. Material for sequencing was blood buffy coat. The receptor set was obtained from a woman between 18 and 69 years old with a cervical HPV16 infection that either progressed to CIN3+ or cleared (not recorded which).

Worth noting for this clone: The CDR3 end lies 3 residues beyond the end of the read and is filled in from the germline J gene. V gene TRBV6-1 combines with J gene TRBJ2-1; D call uncertain. The CDR3 contains 14 residues. The germline V gene encodes CDR1 MNHNS and CDR2 SASEGT. The germline V and J ends were trimmed by 0 bases and 8 bases, with 11 bases remaining between them. The DNA read from the CDR3 is TGTGCCAGCAGTGAAGCGCCAGGTTGGCATGAG. Protein: CASSEAPGWHE. The whole CDR3 sequence is CASSEAPGWHEQFF.

A word on this clone: The read falls 3 residues short of the CDR3 end, and the missing part is taken from the germline J gene. The V and J genes are TRBV7-3 and TRBJ2-1, with 8 bases that match TRBD1. There are 15 residues in the CDR3. The V and J ends lost 4 bases and 2 bases, in that order; junction bases with no gene match: 4. Germline V CDR1 and CDR2: SGHTA, FQGTGA. The CDR3 bases that were read are TGTGCCAGCAGCTCCGGGACAGGAGCCTACAATGAG. This translates into CASSSGTGAYNE. The complete CDR3 protein is CASSSGTGAYNEQFF. The full variable domain, in which reference TRBV7-3 and TRBJ2-1 provide the parts outside the CDR3, is GAGVSQTPSNKVTEKGKYVELRCDPISGHTALYWYRQSLGQGPEFLIYFQGTGAADDSGLPNDRFFAVRPEGSVSTLKIQRTERGDSAVYLCASSSGTGAYNEQFFGPGTRLTVL.

Note on this clone: Sequencing ends 3 residues short of the CDR3 end; the germline J gene provides the rest. The chain carries TRBV18 and TRBJ2-3; D not resolved. CDR1 and CDR2 (germline): KGHSH, LQKENI. The CDR3 loop spans 16 amino acids. V was pared by 6 bases and J by 4 bases, with 20 bases between. The covered CDR3 bases are TGTGCCAGCTCTGCCCTAATGGGCGAGTACGCAGATACG. This sequence encodes CASSALMGEYADT. The CDR3 in its entirety is CASSALMGEYADTQYF.

With regard to this clone: The CDR3 extends 3 residues past the end of the read, so its final part is completed from the germline J gene. The genes are TRBV6-1 and TRBJ1-1; 11 nucleotides agree with TRBD1. With 2 bases clipped from V and 5 bases from J, the junction kept 10 bases outside the gene matches. Germline V gives CDR1 MNHNS, CDR2 SASEGT. This CDR3 comprises 17 residues. CDR3 amino acids: CASSEQRTGGARTEAFF. The DNA read from the CDR3 is TGTGCCAGCAGTGAACAACGGACAGGGGGCGCGAGGACTGAA.

On this clone: The read terminates 3 residues before the CDR3 end, so the remaining end is supplied by the germline J gene. The chain has TRBV14 and TRBJ1-1, with D tentatively TRBD1 (6 bases). Germline values: CDR1 SGHDN, CDR2 FVKESK. This CDR3 region has 15 residues. Trimming took 1 base from V and 6 from J, leaving 15 bases between them. The CDR3 bases that were read are TGTGCCAGCAGCCAAGGAGGTCGCAGGGGAGCTGAA. Its translation: CASSQGGRRGAE. From start to end, the CDR3 is CASSQGGRRGAEAFF.

Remarks on this clone: The read halts 3 residues ahead of the CDR3 end, with the missing end drawn from the germline J gene. The V gene is TRBV7-6, the J gene TRBJ2-5; 8 positions agree with TRBD1. V was pared by 3 bases and J by 4 bases, with 4 bases of the junction left unmatched. Germline CDR1 is SGHVS and CDR2 is FNYEAQ. This CDR3 comprises 14 residues. CDR3 DNA, as far as it was read: TGTGCCAGCAGCTTGGGGACAGGCGGAGAGACC. Residues: CASSLGTGGET. In full, the CDR3 is CASSLGTGGETQYF.